The 4 T cell receptor beta chains in this list originate from one sample, sequenced in a study of blood T cell repertoires in COVID-19. Data came from immunoSEQ multiplex PCR; TCRdb stores just in-frame clones and leaves some out. Altogether just over 350,000 clones are present, 65% to 90% being singletons, with the ten largest covering under 8.5%. The sample taken for sequencing was peripheral blood. These TCRs come from a woman aged 55-69 years with COVID-19, enrolled during active disease.

The rearrangement uses TRBV23-1 and TRBJ2-4; 7 positions agree with TRBD1. TRBV23-1 is treated as an ORF (open reading frame) with a function not yet certain. The CDR3 contains 16 residues. After removal of 6 bases from V and 0 bases from J, the junction contained 8 bases not matched to a gene. In DNA, the CDR3 is TGCGCCAGCAGCCCGGGACAGACCATAGCCAAAAACATTCAGTACTTC. Its translation is CASSPGQTIAKNIQYF.

The V and J genes are TRBV7-8 and TRBJ1-2; D not certain. CDR1 is SGHVS and CDR2 is FQNEAQ in the germline V gene. Between the trimmed V and J ends, which lost 1 base and 5 bases, there was a span of 14 bases. The CDR3 is 15 amino acids. The CDR3 loop is CASSLDVAVPYGYTF. The CDR3 nucleotides read TGTGCCAGCAGCTTAGATGTGGCCGTACCTTATGGCTACACCTTC.

The chain employs TRBV9 and TRBJ1-1; 7 bases line up with TRBD1. The V gene's germline CDR1 is SGDLS and CDR2 YYNGEE. With 3 bases clipped from V and 0 bases from J, the junction kept 5 bases outside the gene matches. This CDR3 is 15 amino acids long. The DNA for the CDR3 is TGTGCCAGCAGCGCTGGGGACAGCATGAACACTGAAGCTTTCTTT. This encodes CASSAGDSMNTEAFF.

The rearrangement links TRBV12-3 or TRBV12-4 to TRBJ2-7; D not resolved. The CDR3 loop spans 13 amino acids. V was trimmed by 5 bases and J by 2 bases, leaving 10 bases between them. The CDR3 DNA reads TGTGCCAGCAGTCCGGTCGTCACCTACGAGCAGTACTTC. Translation gives CASSPVVTYEQYF.